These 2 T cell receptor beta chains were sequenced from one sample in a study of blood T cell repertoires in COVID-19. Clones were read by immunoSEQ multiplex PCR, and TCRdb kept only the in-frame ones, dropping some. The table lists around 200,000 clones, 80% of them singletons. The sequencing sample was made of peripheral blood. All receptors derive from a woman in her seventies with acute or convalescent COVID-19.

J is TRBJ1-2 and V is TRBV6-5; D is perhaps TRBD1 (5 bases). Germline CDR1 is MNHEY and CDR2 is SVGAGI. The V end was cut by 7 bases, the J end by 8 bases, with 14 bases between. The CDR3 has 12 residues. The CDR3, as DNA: TGTGCCAGCATATCAGGGATCGGAGGCTACACCTTC. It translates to CASISGIGGYTF.

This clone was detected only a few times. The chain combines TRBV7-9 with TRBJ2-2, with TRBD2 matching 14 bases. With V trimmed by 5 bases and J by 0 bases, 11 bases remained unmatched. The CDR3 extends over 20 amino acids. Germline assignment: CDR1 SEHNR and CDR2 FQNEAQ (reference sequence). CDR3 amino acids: CASSTIGVTSGRANTGELFF. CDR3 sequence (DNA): TGTGCCAGCAGCACTATAGGAGTGACTAGCGGGAGGGCGAACACCGGGGAGCTGTTTTTT.